This paragraph covers one T cell receptor beta chain sequence. Its target antigen remains unknown. No much larger clone is present one base from it, and per-base qualities are unavailable. The germline V gene gives CDR1 as SGHTA and CDR2 as FQGNSA. Between the V and J ends, shortened by 1 base and 3 bases respectively, the junction contains 7 bases. The CDR3 has 14 amino acids, counting the end cysteine and phenylalanine. CDR3 DNA only is kept here, 42 bases in frame from base 1. This specimen belongs to a study of beta chain features in type 1 diabetes listed by TCRdb under 2018. Background for the entire study: No differences in mean age, gender distribution, total cell number or subset yield were found between patients and healthy donors. Regulatory and stem cell-like memory subsets were isolated from only 8 patients and about eight healthy donors, whereas naive and central memory subsets came from all 30 or so donors. The study compared the TCRB repertoires of sorted circulating CD4+ T cell subsets in recently diagnosed type 1 diabetes patients with those in matched healthy donors. A total of 100 million to 140 million sorted cells were examined across all samples, and the number of cells per subset was strongly correlated with RNA yield.

From each donor, a single peripheral blood sample of approximately 110 mL on average was drawn into heparinised tubes. Using a panel that included CD45RO, CCR7, CD25, CD127, CD95 and CD27, naive, central memory, regulatory and stem cell-like memory CD4+ T cells were sorted on a BD FACSAria II. Every sorted population had a purity above 98%. PBMCs were isolated right away by Lymphoprep density gradient centrifugation and were stained directly, without culture. So that batch effects would be minimized, each experiment stained and sorted samples in pairs, pairing one healthy donor with one patient. Overall study outcomes, separate from this receptor: At VDJ recombination sites, patients with type 1 diabetes made fewer insertions and deleted more nucleotides, a pattern implying thymic rearrangement abnormalities. Because the HLA sub-analyses included only small numbers of individuals, any influence of HLA type on TCRB rearrangement was left unresolved. A moderate but significant shortening of TCRB CDR3 length was observed in type 1 diabetes patients in all four CD4+ subsets. Shorter templates might have been favored by PCR, but patient and control samples were amplified and corrected together, so both groups would have been affected equally by any skew. The naive, central memory and regulatory TCRB repertoires appeared to resemble one another more closely among patients than among healthy donors. Because cDNA rather than genomic DNA was sequenced, highly expressing activated cells could have been over-represented, although no difference in activation and CD3 levels was found between groups.

All of the isolated RNA was reverse transcribed with the High Capacity cDNA Reverse Transcription Kit, so expressed TCRB transcripts were sequenced. Deep immunoSEQ sequencing was performed on naive, central memory and regulatory T cell samples, with an average of around 3.5 million total reads per sample. After sorted cells were lysed in RLT buffer, RNA was extracted with DNase-treated RNeasy Micro or Mini kits, with the choice depending on cell number. Each cell subset was processed separately to prevent cross-contamination, with patient and healthy donor samples processed together. The immunoSEQ multiplex PCR was used to amplify TCRB sequences from cDNA, generating 87-bp fragments that spanned the CDR3 region. Sequencing of the amplicons was done on the Illumina HiSeq platform. Turning to the authors' computational methods: PCR bias was corrected computationally using synthetic template baselines, and reads within Hamming distance 2 were collapsed, with unmergeable singletons discarded. By aligning reads against IMGT, V, D and J genes, CDR3 length, and insertions or deletions at six rearrangement sites were assigned. Within each subset, clonotype counts were normalized to sorted cell number, and only after that were true diversity and Gini coefficients computed with the tcR R package. Repertoire sharing was quantified using the overlap coefficient calculated on TCRB nucleotide sequences. What TCRdb holds here is the immuneACCESS table cut down to in-frame rearrangements. Part of the clones is not present; checked against another copy, under half of the missing clones reflect an unresolved V gene, and the others are unexplained. From that table come the V and J calls and clone size; the DNA was used to work out D and trimming. For this sample the table gives nearly 350,000 clones, of which roughly a tenth were detected only once. The ten largest make up over 0.95% of the sample.

The sample consisted of central memory CD4+ T cells from blood. This TCR came from a man aged 25-40 years with type 1 diabetes. The chain was built from TRBV7-2 and TRBJ2-4; no D gene can be assigned with confidence. The DNA sequence reads TGTGCCAGCAGCTTAGGTACCGACAAAAACATTCAGTACTTC. This is translated as CASSLGTDKNIQYF.